The entry below describes one TCR beta chain. Antigen: not known. The data were taken from a study of cytomegalovirus exposure and HLA in healthy donors. Study context: When 398 donors were genotyped, about 80% of them were found to fall in the Caucasian-associated ancestry cluster. Overall study findings and caveats: According to reports, the classifier identified cytomegalovirus status with high specificity and sensitivity. DRB1 had the most TCR associations and HLA-C the fewest, a later analysis found, with rates varying by HLA locus. Reported findings show TCR beta sequences accurately forecast HLA-A and HLA-B alleles in most subjects.

The CDR3 is 16 residues long. V lost 5 bases to trimming and J lost 7 bases, with 20 bases between them. CDR1 and CDR2 from the germline V gene are MNHEY and SMNVEV (reference sequence). Primers for the PCR totalled 60 Vbeta and 13 Jbeta. Assay: immunoSEQ multiplex PCR; the TCRdb copy retains only in-frame clones and omits some. The sample consists of some 170,000 clones, about 80% of them appearing once. The sample consisted of PBMCs. J is TRBJ1-4 and V is TRBV27; no clear D gene. The sequence was collected from a man younger than 40 in good health and CMV-seronegative. Written as DNA, the CDR3 is TGTGCCAGCAGTACCCGCCCGGGGAGGTCTGGTGAAAAACTGTTTTTT. Its translation is CASSTRPGRSGEKLFF.